The 18 T cell receptor beta chains given below trace back to one sample, sequenced in a study of blood T cell repertoires in COVID-19. The repertoire was sequenced with immunoSEQ multiplex PCR; TCRdb's copy has only in-frame clones and lacks some. This table has around 100,000 clones, approximately 80% appearing once. The sequenced sample consisted of peripheral blood. All receptors come from a human donor in a cohort sampled during active or convalescent COVID-19.

This sequence joins TRBV3-1 (or the pseudogene TRBV3-2) and TRBJ1-5; the D is unclear. Deletions cut 1 base from V and 2 bases from J, with 12 bases between. The CDR3 spans 16 residues. The germline V gene has CDR1 LGHDT and CDR2 YNNKEL (reference sequence). The CDR3 region is CASSQGVDTRNQPQHF. CDR3 nucleotides: TGTGCCAGCAGCCAAGGAGTTGACACACGCAATCAGCCCCAGCATTTT.

This clone was recorded a few times. The V gene is TRBV7-9, the J gene TRBJ1-2; D uncertain. Trimming took off 5 bases at V and 5 bases at J, with 15 bases between the two ends. Germline-derived CDR1 and CDR2 are SEHNR and FQNEAQ (reference sequence). The CDR3 has 14 residues. CDR3 sequence: CASSPQIIRYGYTF. The CDR3 bases are TGTGCCAGCAGCCCACAGATAATCCGGTATGGCTACACCTTC.

The gene calls are TRBV30 and TRBJ2-7, with a tentative D call TRBD2 (6 bases). Germline V gene sequence: CDR1 GTSNPN, CDR2 SVGIG (reference sequence). CDR3 length equals 14 residues. V was clipped by 3 bases and J by 5 bases, with 17 bases between them. The DNA for the CDR3 is TGTGCCTGGAGCCCCTGGCTAGCGTCGGACGAGCAGTACTTC. Protein sequence: CAWSPWLASDEQYF.

The J gene is TRBJ1-1, the V gene TRBV6-5; 8 bases agree with TRBD1. Trimming took 5 bases from V and 10 from J; bases not matched to a gene: 12. The CDR3 runs 14 residues. Germline CDR1 reads MNHEY; CDR2 reads SVGAGI. This CDR3 reads CASSNPGQGTAAFF. The CDR3 bases are TGTGCCAGCAGTAACCCCGGACAGGGTACCGCAGCTTTCTTT.

This chain links TRBV19 with TRBJ2-2; possibly TRBD1 for D (6 bases). The germline gives CDR1 LNHDA, CDR2 SQIVND (reference sequence). V was pared by 11 bases and J by 7 bases, with 8 bases between. CDR3 length: 10 residues. The CDR3 spells CAEGDGELFF. The CDR3 region has the DNA TGTGCCGAGGGGGACGGGGAGCTGTTTTTT.

The sample holds a few counts of this clone. This chain links TRBV14 with TRBJ1-6; D might be TRBD1 (5 bases). V was trimmed by 3 bases and J by 8 bases, leaving 17 bases between them. Germline V gene data show CDR1 as SGHDN and CDR2 as FVKESK. CDR3 length equals 16 residues. The CDR3, as DNA: TGTGCCAGCAGCCAGAGGGGCAGGGAGGTTCATTCACCCCTCCACTTT. It codes for CASSQRGREVHSPLHF.

The V call is TRBV11-3, the J call TRBJ2-1; 8 positions agree with TRBD2. In germline, CDR1 is SGHNT, CDR2 YENEEA. With 5 bases clipped from V and 9 bases from J, the junction kept 9 bases outside the gene matches. The CDR3 contains 14 residues. The CDR3 DNA reads as TGTGCCAGCAGCCATAGCGGGGCCCTCAGTGAGCAGTTCTTC. Amino acid sequence: CASSHSGALSEQFF.

CDR3 nucleotide sequence: TGTGCCAGCAACGGGCGGGGTGTAACCAATGAGCAGTTCTTC. Amino acids: CASNGRGVTNEQFF. The gene calls are TRBV7-2 and TRBJ2-1; tentatively, D is TRBD2 (6 bases). Between the trimmed V and J ends, which lost 7 bases and 6 bases, there was a span of 16 bases. The germline CDR1 and CDR2 sequences are SGHTA and FQGNSA. This CDR3 contains 14 residues.

This chain links TRBV18 with TRBJ1-4, with TRBD1 matching 8 bases. This CDR3 has 15 residues. From germline, CDR1 is KGHSH and CDR2 LQKENI. V dropped 6 bases and J dropped 3; count of bases not matched to a gene: 6. The CDR3 here is CASSSTGVPNEKLFF. CDR3 DNA sequence: TGTGCCAGCTCTTCGACAGGGGTGCCTAATGAAAAACTGTTTTTT. Full variable domain (rest looked up from reference TRBV18 and TRBJ1-4): NAGVMQNPRHLVRRRGQEARLRCSPMKGHSHVYWYRQLPEEGLKFMVYLQKENIIDESGMPKERFSAEFPKEGPSILRIQQVVRGDSAAYFCASSSTGVPNEKLFFGSGTQLSVL.

Worth noting for this clone: The sample holds other DNA sequences that translate to the same CDR3. This chain uses TRBV5-1 with TRBJ2-3; TRBD2 matches at 10 bases. Per germline, CDR1 SGHRS and CDR2 YFSETQ. Germline trimming cut 3 bases from V and 0 bases from J; bases unmatched to any gene: 1. The CDR3 is made up of 15 amino acids. The CDR3 nucleotides read TGCGCCAGCAGCTGGACTAGCGGAAGCACAGATACGCAGTATTTT. Encoded protein: CASSWTSGSTDTQYF. The entire variable domain, with the rest obtained from reference TRBV5-1 and TRBJ2-3, is as follows: KAGVTQTPRYLIKTRGQQVTLSCSPISGHRSVSWYQQTPGQGLQFLFEYFSETQRNKGNFPGRFSGRQFSNSRSEMNVSTLELGDSALYLCASSWTSGSTDTQYFGPGTRLTVL.

The V call is TRBV30, the J call TRBJ2-7; 9 bases line up with TRBD1. In germline, CDR1 is GTSNPN, CDR2 SVGIG (reference sequence). The CDR3 length is 13 residues. Trimming cost V 0 bases and J 7 bases; bases outside gene matches: 4. In nucleotides, the CDR3 is TGTGCCTGGAGTGTAGGGACAGGGAATGAGCAGTACTTC. Translating gives CAWSVGTGNEQYF.

The chain carries TRBV3-1 (or the pseudogene TRBV3-2) and TRBJ1-5; perhaps TRBD1 as D (5 bases). Per the germline V gene, CDR1 is LGHDT and CDR2 is YNNKEL (reference sequence). This CDR3 has 14 residues. The V and J ends lost 4 bases and 6 bases respectively, with 13 bases between them. CDR3 sequence: CASSRMGGGQPQHF. CDR3 in DNA: TGTGCCAGCAGCCGCATGGGGGGGGGTCAGCCCCAGCATTTT.

With regard to this clone: The sample has other DNA sequences that encode this CDR3 too. The chain has TRBV5-1 and TRBJ2-2; TRBD1 might be the D (6 bases). With 4 bases removed from V and 4 bases from J, the gap between germline ends came to 11 bases. The CDR3 totals 14 residues. Germline lookup yields CDR1 SGHRS and CDR2 YFSETQ. The CDR3 loop is CASSPGQSTGELFF. The DNA for the CDR3 is TGCGCCAGCAGCCCCGGACAGAGCACCGGGGAGCTGTTTTTT.

The CDR3 region is CASSQDWAGYYYGYTF. The CDR3 nucleotides read TGTGCCAGCAGCCAAGATTGGGCAGGGTATTACTATGGCTACACCTTC. The chain couples TRBV3-1 (or the pseudogene TRBV3-2) to TRBJ1-2, with D perhaps TRBD1 (5 bases). CDR1 is LGHDT, CDR2 YNNKEL, per germline (reference sequence). V was trimmed by 0 bases and J by 3 bases, leaving 14 bases between them. The CDR3 sequence is 16 residues long.

The gene calls are TRBV27 and TRBJ1-2, with 7 bases that match TRBD1. V was pared by 2 bases and J by 2 bases, with 2 bases of the junction left unmatched. The CDR3 is 14 residues long. Germline V gives CDR1 MNHEY, CDR2 SMNVEV (reference sequence). CDR3 sequence reads: CASSLQGGNYGYTF. CDR3 in DNA: TGTGCCAGCAGTTTACAGGGGGGAAACTATGGCTACACCTTC.

The V call is TRBV2, the J call TRBJ2-1; TRBD1 matches 8 bases. The CDR3 sequence is 17 residues long. V trimming: 4 bases; J trimming: 6 bases; junction bases outside the gene matches: 14. CDR1 and CDR2 from the germline V gene are SNHLY and FYNNEI. CDR3 sequence reads: CASSARRGRLGSNEQFF. CDR3 DNA sequence: TGTGCCAGCAGTGCCCGCAGGGGGCGCCTAGGGTCCAATGAGCAGTTCTTC.

This sequence joins TRBV6-1 and TRBJ1-4, with D possibly TRBD1 on 6 matching bases. V lost 3 bases and J lost 8, with 13 bases in between. CDR1 is MNHNS and CDR2 is SASEGT in the germline V gene. The CDR3 has 14 amino acids. The CDR3 sequence is CASSDLQGGEKLFF. The CDR3 DNA reads as TGTGCCAGCAGTGACCTACAGGGAGGGGAAAAACTGTTTTTT.

The chain employs TRBV9 and TRBJ2-7; TRBD2 agrees at 13 bases. The germline V gene has CDR1 SGDLS and CDR2 YYNGEE. The CDR3 is 16 residues long. V trimming: 4 bases; J trimming: 2 bases; junction bases outside the gene matches: 6. The CDR3 spells CASSTSGTSGAYEQYF. Written as DNA, the CDR3 is TGTGCCAGCAGCACGTCCGGGACTAGCGGGGCCTACGAGCAGTACTTC.